This TCR beta chain was profiled in a study of T cell repertoires in cytomegalovirus infection. For the study at large: Matching HLA type, along with CMV infection, was indicated by public TCR beta signatures.

TCRdb re-called the reads with MiXCR, one entry per CDR3 protein. This sample yields about 320,000 distinct CDR3 sequences, of which 8% to 10% are seen a single time; about 4.5% belongs to the top ten. The CDR3 is 16 amino acids. CDR1 and CDR2 (germline): SGHVS, FQNEAQ. With 6 bases clipped from V and 4 bases from J, the junction kept 9 bases outside the gene matches. Study results and limitations: Dominating the ex vivo response were TCR beta clonotypes that were CMV-specific and HLA-C-restricted.

This clonotype was seen at least ten times. Its antigen is unknown. The clonotype comes from a human donor in good health (CMV status not recorded). Some clones in this sample may be carry-over from other donors' samples. Sequenced sample: PBMCs. The J gene is TRBJ2-7, the V gene TRBV7-8; 13 nucleotides match TRBD2. The CDR3 region is CASRPRLAGGTYEQYF. The CDR3 DNA sequence: TGTGCCAGCAGGCCGAGACTAGCGGGGGGCACGTACGAGCAGTACTTC.